A selection of T cell receptor beta chains follows, all from one sample in a study of cytomegalovirus exposure and HLA in healthy donors. Repertoires were generated with immunoSEQ multiplex PCR, while TCRdb's copy carries only in-frame clones and drops some. This repertoire shows 120,000 or so clones, roughly 95% found once; its top ten account for about 1.8%. Material: PBMCs. The source is a young man in good health and CMV-seronegative. The CDR3 runs from the conserved cysteine through the conserved F or W. D genes are given only for firm matches. Only part of the rows carry a size: once, few, many, or a class if the clone is expanded.

NA	NA	TRBV5-6	TRBJ2-7	CASSLGGGSSYEQYF	TGTGCCAGCAGCTTGGGGGGAGGTTCGTCCTACGAGCAGTACTTC
NA	NA	TRBV7-6	TRBJ2-7	CASSNGEQLKGGTNFLLEQYF	TGTGCCAGCAGCAATGGGGAGCAGCTTAAGGGGGGGACAAACTTCCTTTTGGAGCAGTACTTC
once	TRBD2	TRBV7-2	TRBJ2-7	CASSLIISGRARSYEQYF	TGTGCCAGCAGCTTAATTATTAGCGGGAGGGCCAGGTCCTACGAGCAGTACTTC
NA	TRBD2	TRBV7-9	TRBJ2-1	CASSLSPVTSGSGEQFF	TGTGCCAGCAGCTTATCCCCCGTTACTAGCGGGAGTGGTGAGCAGTTCTTC
NA	TRBD2	TRBV6-1	TRBJ2-1	CASSEVYFGAGENNEQFF	TGTGCCAGCAGTGAGGTGTATTTTGGAGCGGGAGAGAACAATGAGCAGTTCTTC
NA	NA	TRBV6-5	TRBJ2-7	CASSQGRGAYEQYF	TGTGCCAGCAGTCAGGGGAGAGGGGCCTACGAGCAGTACTTC
NA	TRBD2	TRBV6-5	TRBJ2-7	CASRAGLAVTYEQYF	TGTGCCAGCAGAGCCGGGCTAGCGGTTACCTACGAGCAGTACTTC
NA	TRBD2	TRBV25-1	TRBJ2-5	CASRSGIVETQYF	TGTGCCAGCAGAAGCGGGATAGTGGAGACCCAGTACTTC
NA	NA	TRBV7-9	TRBJ2-7	CASSPLTGSSYEQYF	TGTGCCAGCAGCCCGCTAACAGGTAGCTCCTACGAGCAGTACTTC
NA	NA	TRBV28	TRBJ1-5	CASSFAGNQPQHF	TGTGCCAGCAGTTTCGCAGGGAATCAGCCCCAGCATTTT
NA	TRBD1	TRBV11-2	TRBJ2-1	CASYGGQGANEQFF	TGTGCCAGCTACGGCGGACAGGGGGCAAATGAGCAGTTCTTC
NA	NA	TRBV4-3	TRBJ2-2	CASSHNVGLTGELFF	TGCGCCAGCAGCCACAACGTTGGGCTCACCGGGGAGCTGTTTTTT
once	TRBD1	TRBV2	TRBJ2-5	CASSTDRAGETQYF	TGTGCCAGCAGTACTGACAGGGCAGGAGAGACCCAGTACTTC
NA	NA	TRBV9	TRBJ2-2	CASSGSEVGPNTGELFF	TGTGCCAGCAGCGGGTCCGAGGTGGGGCCTAACACCGGGGAGCTGTTTTTT
NA	NA	TRBV28	TRBJ1-2	CASSLPGRDVYGYTF	TGTGCCAGCAGTTTGCCCGGCAGGGATGTCTATGGCTACACCTTC
NA	NA	TRBV11-1	TRBJ2-1	CASSLRRDSYNEQFF	TGTGCCAGCAGCTTAAGGCGGGACAGCTACAATGAGCAGTTCTTC
NA	TRBD1	TRBV5-1	TRBJ2-1	CASSFYRGSYNEQFF	TGCGCCAGCAGCTTTTACAGGGGGTCCTACAATGAGCAGTTCTTC
NA	NA	TRBV2	TRBJ2-7	CAIASDSPYEQYF	TGTGCCATCGCCTCGGACAGCCCCTACGAGCAGTACTTC
NA	NA	TRBV2	TRBJ1-1	CASRELNTEAFF	TGTGCCAGCAGGGAACTTAACACTGAAGCTTTCTTT
NA	NA	TRBV2	TRBJ2-3	CASLEGDTQYF	TGTGCCAGTTTGGAGGGAGATACGCAGTATTTT
NA	TRBD2	TRBV11-1	TRBJ2-7	CASSLGRGGARRFEQYF	TGTGCCAGCAGCTTGGGGCGGGGGGGCGCACGGAGGTTCGAGCAGTACTTC
NA	TRBD1	TRBV5-1	TRBJ1-3	CASSLGTGLQSSGNTIYF	TGCGCCAGCAGCTTGGGGACAGGGCTGCAGAGCTCTGGAAACACCATATATTTT
NA	NA	TRBV27	TRBJ2-7	CASSLGGSWPYEQYF	TGTGCCAGCAGTCTAGGAGGGAGTTGGCCCTACGAGCAGTACTTC
once	NA	TRBV9	TRBJ2-1	CASSVLSSYNEQFF	TGTGCCAGCAGCGTGTTGAGCTCCTACAATGAGCAGTTCTTC
NA	TRBD2	TRBV19	TRBJ2-7	CASSLAGRAYEQYF	TGTGCCAGTAGTCTCGCCGGGAGGGCCTACGAGCAGTACTTC
NA	TRBD2	TRBV9	TRBJ2-1	CASSDSGLAGGPNEQFF	TGTGCCAGCAGCGACTCGGGACTAGCGGGAGGGCCGAATGAGCAGTTCTTC
NA	TRBD1	TRBV5-4	TRBJ2-7	CASSLGDRAHREQYF	TGTGCCAGCAGCTTGGGGGACAGGGCCCACCGCGAGCAGTACTTC
once	NA	TRBV19	TRBJ2-1	CASSIAGSSYNEQFF	TGTGCCAGTAGTATAGCGGGGAGCTCCTACAATGAGCAGTTCTTC
once	NA	TRBV18	TRBJ1-3	CASSPLDSVSTGNTIYF	TGTGCCAGCTCACCACTCGACAGCGTCTCTACTGGAAACACCATATATTTT
NA	TRBD2	TRBV7-3	TRBJ2-1	CASSLRGLEYNEQFF	TGTGCCAGCAGCTTAAGGGGACTAGAATACAATGAGCAGTTCTTC
NA	NA	TRBV28	TRBJ2-7	CASRRQVAYEQYF	TGTGCCAGCAGGAGACAGGTGGCCTACGAGCAGTACTTC
NA	NA	TRBV29-1	TRBJ1-1	CSVERQSEAFF	TGCAGCGTTGAAAGACAGTCTGAAGCTTTCTTT
NA	TRBD2	TRBV28	TRBJ2-3	CASSWTSGREDTQYF	TGTGCCAGCAGTTGGACTAGCGGGAGAGAAGATACGCAGTATTTT
NA	NA	TRBV19	TRBJ2-7	CASSGSDYEQYF	TGTGCCAGTAGTGGTTCAGACTACGAGCAGTACTTC
NA	TRBD1	TRBV5-4	TRBJ1-1	CASELTGGVEAFF	TGTGCCAGCGAATTAACAGGGGGGGTTGAAGCTTTCTTT
NA	NA	TRBV28	TRBJ2-4	CASSPFTGDIQYF	TGTGCCAGCAGTCCCTTTACCGGTGACATTCAGTACTTC
NA	TRBD2	TRBV28	TRBJ2-5	CASSAIAGGPGRHQETQYF	TGTGCCAGCAGTGCGATAGCGGGAGGGCCGGGTAGACACCAAGAGACCCAGTACTTC
NA	NA	TRBV6-5	TRBJ1-2	CASSTGTPSNYGYTF	TGTGCCAGCAGTACCGGGACACCCTCTAACTATGGCTACACCTTC
NA	NA	TRBV4-3	TRBJ2-2	CASSQLASAGELFF	TGCGCCAGCAGCCAACTAGCAAGTGCCGGGGAGCTGTTTTTT
once	TRBD2	TRBV7-2	TRBJ2-3	CASSLSGGGGASDTQYF	TGTGCCAGCAGCTTATCCGGTGGGGGAGGGGCATCAGATACGCAGTATTTT
NA	TRBD1	TRBV19	TRBJ1-5	CASRYRGGWDQPQHF	TGTGCCAGTAGATACAGGGGGGGTTGGGATCAGCCCCAGCATTTT
NA	NA	TRBV5-1	TRBJ2-2	CASSLFERLTGELFF	TGCGCCAGCAGCTTGTTTGAGCGGCTCACCGGGGAGCTGTTTTTT
NA	NA	TRBV4-3	TRBJ2-1	CASSPSSGSYNEQFF	TGCGCCAGCAGCCCCTCCAGCGGGTCCTACAATGAGCAGTTCTTC
NA	TRBD2	TRBV18	TRBJ2-7	CASSPALAGEGEQYF	TGTGCCAGCTCACCGGCCCTAGCGGGAGAAGGGGAGCAGTACTTC